Below, 27 T cell receptor beta chains from the same sample are listed, as sequenced in a study of cytomegalovirus exposure and HLA in healthy donors. Repertoires were generated with immunoSEQ multiplex PCR, while TCRdb's copy carries only in-frame clones and drops some. The sample has about 180,000 clones, about 85% seen once. Material for sequencing was PBMCs. The receptor set was obtained from a man between 18 and 29 years old in good health and CMV-seropositive.

J is TRBJ1-3 and V is TRBV28; D call uncertain. The V end was cut by 3 bases, the J end by 2 bases, with 5 bases between. This CDR3 contains 13 residues. The germline V gene encodes CDR1 MDHEN and CDR2 SYDVKM. The CDR3 region is CASSLKPGNTIYF. In DNA, the CDR3 is TGTGCCAGCAGTTTGAAGCCTGGAAACACCATATATTTT.

The V call is TRBV7-2, the J call TRBJ2-7, with 9 positions matching TRBD1. Germline loops: CDR1 SGHTA, CDR2 FQGNSA. This CDR3 is 16 amino acids long. The junction had 9 bases not matched to a gene; V was cut back by 1 base and J by 5 bases. As DNA, the CDR3 is TGTGCCAGCAGCTTAGACGGGACAGGGATTCCCCACGAGCAGTACTTC. As protein: CASSLDGTGIPHEQYF. Full variable domain (rest looked up from reference TRBV7-2 and TRBJ2-7): GAGVSQSPSNKVTEKGKDVELRCDPISGHTALYWYRQSLGQGLEFLIYFQGNSAPDKSGLPSDRFSAERTGGSVSTLTIQRTQQEDSAVYLCASSLDGTGIPHEQYFGPGTRLTVT.

V and J are TRBV11-1 and TRBJ2-1, with 9 bases lining up with TRBD2. The J segment lost 6 bases and the V segment lost 5 bases, leaving 8 bases of the junction unmatched. Germline V lookup: CDR1 SGHAT, CDR2 FQDESV (reference sequence). The CDR3 is 15 residues long. This CDR3 is CASSQVAGVFNEQFF. In nucleotides, the CDR3 is TGTGCCAGCAGCCAAGTAGCGGGAGTGTTCAATGAGCAGTTCTTC.

The chain links TRBV19 to TRBJ2-5; tentatively, D is TRBD2 (6 bases). Trimming removed 5 bases from V and 1 base from J, with 14 bases in between. The germline V gene has CDR1 LNHDA and CDR2 SQIVND (reference sequence). The CDR3 covers 15 residues. In nucleotides, the CDR3 is TGTGCCAGTAGTGCGGGGAGAGGAGGCCAAGAGACCCAGTACTTC. Translated, it gives CASSAGRGGQETQYF. Filled out from reference TRBV19 and TRBJ2-5, the complete variable domain reads DGGITQSPKYLFRKEGQNVTLSCEQNLNHDAMYWYRQDPGQGLRLIYYSQIVNDFQKGDIAEGYSVSREKKESFPLTVTSAQKNPTAFYLCASSAGRGGQETQYFGPGTRLLVL.

The V and J genes are TRBV21-1 and TRBJ2-7; no DNA check was done on the table's D call, TRBD1. TRBV21-1 is a pseudogene. The CDR3 length is 11 residues. The CDR3 nucleotides read TGTGCCAGCACAGGGGGCTACGAGCAGTACTTC. Translation: CASTGGYEQYF.

The J gene is TRBJ1-2, the V gene TRBV5-6, with 11 bases lining up with TRBD1. V shed 3 bases and J 8 bases; nucleotides not matched to a gene: 3. The germline CDR1 and CDR2 sequences are SGHDT and YYEEEE. The CDR3 totals 13 residues. The CDR3 nucleotides are TGTGCCAGCAGCTCGGGACAGGGGGGGGGCTACACCTTC. Its translation: CASSSGQGGGYTF.

CDR3 DNA: TGTGCCAGTAGTATGGTTACTAGCGGGACCTACGAGCAGTACTTC. Translating it yields CASSMVTSGTYEQYF. The chain links TRBV19 to TRBJ2-7, with 10 bases identical to TRBD2. Unmatched junction bases numbered 4, after V lost 3 bases and J lost 2 bases. Germline V CDR1 and CDR2: LNHDA, SQIVND (reference sequence). CDR3 size: 15 residues.

This clone has only one observation. This rearrangement joins TRBV7-9 to TRBJ2-3, with 9 nucleotides matching TRBD2. Looked up from germline, CDR1 is SEHNR and CDR2 is FQNEAQ (reference sequence). The CDR3 extends over 16 amino acids. After removal of 5 bases from V and 3 bases from J, the junction contained 9 bases not matched to a gene. The CDR3 spells CASSLRGGAITDTQYF. CDR3 nucleotide sequence: TGTGCCAGCAGCCTCCGCGGGGGGGCCATAACAGATACGCAGTATTTT.

This chain links TRBV28 with TRBJ1-5; maybe TRBD1 (5 bases). The V end was cut by 6 bases, the J end by 1 base, with 22 bases between. This CDR3 contains 18 residues. Germline CDR1 reads MDHEN; CDR2 reads SYDVKM. The chain's CDR3 is CASSSGLPLVRSNQPQHF. For the CDR3, the DNA is TGTGCCAGCAGCTCGGGACTGCCTTTGGTGAGGAGCAATCAGCCCCAGCATTTT.

V is TRBV5-6 and J is TRBJ2-7, with TRBD1 identical over 8 bases. The CDR3 contains 17 residues. The germline gives CDR1 SGHDT, CDR2 YYEEEE. Losses at the gene ends were 0 bases for V and 2 bases for J; bases not matched to a gene: 10. CDR3: CASSLADRVEGPYEQYF. CDR3 DNA sequence: TGTGCCAGCAGCTTGGCGGACAGGGTTGAGGGACCCTACGAGCAGTACTTC.

This clone was seen once. The chain recombines TRBV7-3 with TRBJ1-1; no clear D gene. Trimming pared 2 bases from V and 6 bases from J, leaving 13 bases between. The CDR3 runs to 14 residues. The V gene's germline CDR1 is SGHTA and CDR2 FQGTGA. CDR3 sequence: CASSLGGKMAEAFF. DNA for the CDR3: TGTGCCAGCAGCTTAGGCGGGAAAATGGCTGAAGCTTTCTTT.

This clone appeared a single time. The chain is built from TRBV11-3 and TRBJ1-1; D is ambiguous. CDR3 length: 12 amino acids. Germline CDR1 is SGHNT and CDR2 is YENEEA. V lost 1 base and J lost 6, with 6 bases in between. CDR3 nucleotide sequence: TGTGCCAGCAGCTTAGGGAGGGCTGAAGCTTTCTTT. Translating it yields CASSLGRAEAFF.

This sequence joins TRBV5-1 and TRBJ1-1; TRBD1 aligns across 8 bases. CDR3 length: 14 amino acids. Germline CDR1 SGHRS, CDR2 YFSETQ. Germline trimming cut 3 bases from V and 3 bases from J; bases unmatched to any gene: 4. The CDR3 loop is CASSSLDRDTEAFF. The CDR3 DNA sequence: TGCGCCAGCAGCTCCTTGGACAGGGACACTGAAGCTTTCTTT. Complete variable domain (other parts from reference TRBV5-1 and TRBJ1-1): KAGVTQTPRYLIKTRGQQVTLSCSPISGHRSVSWYQQTPGQGLQFLFEYFSETQRNKGNFPGRFSGRQFSNSRSEMNVSTLELGDSALYLCASSSLDRDTEAFFGQGTRLTVV.

The genes are TRBV4-1 and TRBJ2-7; D ambiguous. V lost 1 base to trimming and J lost 0 bases, with 7 bases between them. This CDR3 has 14 amino acids. Germline V CDR1 and CDR2: MGHRA, YSYEKL. The CDR3: CASSQVFLSYEQYF. The CDR3 DNA reads TGCGCCAGCAGCCAAGTTTTCCTCTCCTACGAGCAGTACTTC.

The rearrangement joins TRBV27 to TRBJ2-5; D remains ambiguous. The CDR3 runs 12 residues. The V and J ends lost 8 bases and 2 bases respectively, with 9 bases between them. Per germline, CDR1 MNHEY and CDR2 SMNVEV (reference sequence). This CDR3 reads CASGLIQETQYF. DNA of the CDR3: TGTGCCAGCGGCTTGATACAAGAGACCCAGTACTTC.

The chain recombines TRBV2 with TRBJ2-3; 10 bases are a match to TRBD2. Trimming cost V 8 bases and J 1 base; bases outside gene matches: 6. Germline V lookup: CDR1 SNHLY, CDR2 FYNNEI. The CDR3 is made up of 15 amino acids. The CDR3 region has the DNA TGTGCCAGCCAAGCCGGGACTAGCGGCACAGATACGCAGTATTTT. As protein: CASQAGTSGTDTQYF.

The CDR3 DNA is TGTGCCATCAGGCCTACAGGGAAGGCCACTGAAGCTTTCTTT. Its protein is CAIRPTGKATEAFF. V and J are TRBV10-3 and TRBJ1-1, with D perhaps TRBD1 (6 bases). Germline V CDR1 and CDR2: ENHRY, SYGVKD. The CDR3 covers 14 residues. V was pared by 6 bases and J by 4 bases, with 15 bases between.

The chain is built from TRBV9 and TRBJ1-4; tentative D call: TRBD1 (6 bases). V lost 1 base and J lost 4, with 17 bases in between. The CDR3 loop spans 17 amino acids. CDR1 SGDLS and CDR2 YYNGEE come from the germline V gene. As DNA, the CDR3 is TGTGCCAGCAGCGTAAGGCCCATCAGGGGTCTTAATGAAAAACTGTTTTTT. Protein product: CASSVRPIRGLNEKLFF. The variable domain in full, with the rest retrieved from reference TRBV9 and TRBJ1-4, is DSGVTQTPKHLITATGQRVTLRCSPRSGDLSVYWYQQSLDQGLQFLIQYYNGEERAKGNILERFSAQQFPDLHSELNLSSLELGDSALYFCASSVRPIRGLNEKLFFGSGTQLSVL.

V gene TRBV5-4 combines with J gene TRBJ2-5, with a possible D match to TRBD2 (6 bases). Per germline, CDR1 SGHNT and CDR2 YYREEE (reference sequence). The CDR3 contains 17 residues. V was clipped by 0 bases and J by 5 bases, with 20 bases between them. This CDR3 reads CASSLEPGVSLGETQYF. The CDR3 coding sequence is TGTGCCAGCAGCTTGGAGCCGGGAGTCTCTTTGGGGGAGACCCAGTACTTC.

This sequence joins TRBV18 and TRBJ2-2; TRBD1 is a possible D gene (6 bases). The V end was cut by 3 bases, the J end by 1 base, with 9 bases between. The length of the CDR3 is 15 residues. Germline V lookup: CDR1 KGHSH, CDR2 LQKENI. The CDR3 reads CASSPGTLNTGELFF. The CDR3 DNA is TGTGCCAGCTCACCCGGGACACTGAACACCGGGGAGCTGTTTTTT.

The chain links TRBV5-4 to TRBJ2-1; the D is unclear. Germline V gene sequence: CDR1 SGHNT, CDR2 YYREEE (reference sequence). The CDR3 totals 12 residues. Trimming pared 4 bases from V and 8 bases from J, leaving 10 bases between. The CDR3 nucleotides are TGTGCCAGCAGCGCGAGGTGGGATGAGCAGTTCTTC. This codes for CASSARWDEQFF. Looking up the rest from reference TRBV5-4 and TRBJ2-1 gives the full variable domain: ETGVTQSPTHLIKTRGQQVTLRCSSQSGHNTVSWYQQALGQGPQFIFQYYREEENGRGNFPPRFSGLQFPNYSSELNVNALELDDSALYLCASSARWDEQFFGPGTRLTVL.

Here the CDR3 reads CASSLDSRNQPQHF. The CDR3, as DNA: TGTGCCAGCAGCCTCGACAGTCGCAATCAGCCCCAGCATTTT. V and J are TRBV27 and TRBJ1-5, with TRBD1 as a possible D gene (5 bases). The CDR3 runs to 14 residues. Trimming stripped 6 bases from V and 2 bases from J, with 11 bases between. Germline V gives CDR1 MNHEY, CDR2 SMNVEV (reference sequence).

The chain carries TRBV29-1 and TRBJ2-5; 9 bases agree with TRBD2. Unmatched junction bases numbered 12, after V lost 8 bases and J lost 5 bases. The CDR3 loop spans 14 amino acids. Germline lookup yields CDR1 SQVTM and CDR2 ANQGSEA. CDR3 in amino acids: CSFLAGAFRETQYF. The CDR3 DNA reads as TGCAGCTTTTTAGCGGGAGCCTTTCGGGAGACCCAGTACTTC.

The chain joins TRBV7-8 to TRBJ2-7; 7 bases are a match to TRBD2. Trimming took 5 bases from V and 2 from J; bases not matched to a gene: 15. The CDR3 length is 17 residues. CDR1 is SGHVS and CDR2 is FQNEAQ in the germline V gene. CDR3: CASSKPRGSGETYEQYF. In nucleotides, the CDR3 is TGTGCCAGCAGCAAGCCCCGTGGGAGCGGGGAGACCTACGAGCAGTACTTC.

The rearrangement uses TRBV18 and TRBJ1-2, with D possibly matching TRBD1 (5 bases). The germline gives CDR1 KGHSH, CDR2 LQKENI. The length of the CDR3 is 19 residues. The V gene lost 3 bases and the J gene lost 1 base, with 24 bases spanning the gap. The CDR3 region has the DNA TGTGCCAGCTCACCGTCTGACGAAAGTGCGGACAAGTATAACTATGGCTACACCTTC. Its protein product is CASSPSDESADKYNYGYTF. The complete variable domain, with remaining parts taken from reference TRBV18 and TRBJ1-2, reads NAGVMQNPRHLVRRRGQEARLRCSPMKGHSHVYWYRQLPEEGLKFMVYLQKENIIDESGMPKERFSAEFPKEGPSILRIQQVVRGDSAAYFCASSPSDESADKYNYGYTFGSGTRLTVV.

CDR3 sequence: CASSNYGAYEQYF. The CDR3 region has the DNA TGTGCCAGCAGTAATTACGGGGCCTACGAGCAGTACTTC. This sequence joins TRBV28 and TRBJ2-7; D may be TRBD2 (5 bases). Germline CDR1 reads MDHEN; CDR2 reads SYDVKM. CDR3 length equals 13 residues. The V gene lost 5 bases and the J gene lost 2 bases, with 10 bases spanning the gap.

Regarding this clone: Other DNA variants within this sample encode the same CDR3. V usage is TRBV27 and J usage is TRBJ2-3; TRBD2 aligns across 10 bases. Germline V gene data show CDR1 as MNHEY and CDR2 as SMNVEV (reference sequence). The V segment lost 6 bases and the J segment 1 base; nucleotides outside the gene matches: 4. CDR3 length: 15 amino acids. CDR3 bases: TGTGCCAGCAGCCCAGGACTAGCGGGCACAGATACGCAGTATTTT. This codes for CASSPGLAGTDTQYF.